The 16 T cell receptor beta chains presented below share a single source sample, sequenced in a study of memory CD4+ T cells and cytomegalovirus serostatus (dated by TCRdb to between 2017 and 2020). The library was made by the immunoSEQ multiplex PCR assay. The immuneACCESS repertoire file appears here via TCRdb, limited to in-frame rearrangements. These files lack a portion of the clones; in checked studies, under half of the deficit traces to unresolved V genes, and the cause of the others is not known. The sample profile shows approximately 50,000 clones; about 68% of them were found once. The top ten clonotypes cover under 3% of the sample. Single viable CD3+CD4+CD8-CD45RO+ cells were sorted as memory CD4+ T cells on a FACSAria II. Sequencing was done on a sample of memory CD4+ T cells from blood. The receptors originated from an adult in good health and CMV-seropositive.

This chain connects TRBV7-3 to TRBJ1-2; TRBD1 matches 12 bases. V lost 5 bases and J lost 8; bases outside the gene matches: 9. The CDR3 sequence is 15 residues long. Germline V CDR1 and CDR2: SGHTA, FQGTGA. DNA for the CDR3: TGTGCCAGCAGCCTCCTCCGGGACAGGGGGCTAGGCTACACCTTC. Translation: CASSLLRDRGLGYTF.

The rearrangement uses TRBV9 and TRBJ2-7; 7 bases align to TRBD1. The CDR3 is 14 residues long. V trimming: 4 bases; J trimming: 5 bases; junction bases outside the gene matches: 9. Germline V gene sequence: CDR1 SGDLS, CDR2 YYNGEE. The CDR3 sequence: CASSPRTGINEQYF. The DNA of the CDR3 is TGTGCCAGCAGCCCTCGGACAGGTATAAACGAGCAGTACTTC.

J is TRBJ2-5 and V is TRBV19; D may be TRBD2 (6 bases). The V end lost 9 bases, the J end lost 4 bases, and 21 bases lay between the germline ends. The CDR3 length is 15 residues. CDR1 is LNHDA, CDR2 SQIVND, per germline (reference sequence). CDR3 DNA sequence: TGTGCCAGGCGGGGCGGTCCAGGGCGGGCAGAGACCCAGTACTTC. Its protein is CARRGGPGRAETQYF.

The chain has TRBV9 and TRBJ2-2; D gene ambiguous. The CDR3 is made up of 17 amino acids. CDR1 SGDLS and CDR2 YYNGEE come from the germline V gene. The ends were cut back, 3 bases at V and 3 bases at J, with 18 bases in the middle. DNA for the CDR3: TGTGCCAGCAGCGGCCGGCGAGTTGGCCGGGACACCGGGGAGCTGTTTTTT. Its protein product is CASSGRRVGRDTGELFF.

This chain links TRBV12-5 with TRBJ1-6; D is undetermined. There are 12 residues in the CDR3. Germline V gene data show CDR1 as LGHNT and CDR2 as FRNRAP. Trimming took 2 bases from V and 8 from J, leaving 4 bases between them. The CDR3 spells CASGLIDSPLHF. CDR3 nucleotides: TGTGCTAGTGGTTTGATCGATTCACCCCTCCACTTT.

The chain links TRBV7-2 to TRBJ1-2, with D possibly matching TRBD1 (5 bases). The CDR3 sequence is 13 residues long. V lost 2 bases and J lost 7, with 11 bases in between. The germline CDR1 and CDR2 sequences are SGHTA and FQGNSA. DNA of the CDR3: TGTGCCAGCAGCTTACAGGGAGAAAGTGGCTACACCTTC. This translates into CASSLQGESGYTF.

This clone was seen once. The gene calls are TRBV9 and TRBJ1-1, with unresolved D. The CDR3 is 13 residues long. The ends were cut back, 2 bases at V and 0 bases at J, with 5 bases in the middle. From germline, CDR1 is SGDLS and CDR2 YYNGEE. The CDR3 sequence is CASSVQLNTEAFF. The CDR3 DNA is TGTGCCAGCAGCGTCCAATTGAACACTGAAGCTTTCTTT.

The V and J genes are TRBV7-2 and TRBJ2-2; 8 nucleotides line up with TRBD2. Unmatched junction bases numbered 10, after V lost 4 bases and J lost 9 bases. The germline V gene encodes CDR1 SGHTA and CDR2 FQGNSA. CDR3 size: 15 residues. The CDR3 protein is CASSSSRTSFRELFF. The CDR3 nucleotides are TGTGCCAGCAGCTCAAGCCGGACTAGCTTCCGGGAGCTGTTTTTT.

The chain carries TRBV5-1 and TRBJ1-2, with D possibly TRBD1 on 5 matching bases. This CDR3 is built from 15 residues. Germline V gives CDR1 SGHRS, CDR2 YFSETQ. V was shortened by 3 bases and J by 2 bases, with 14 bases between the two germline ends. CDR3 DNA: TGCGCCAGCAGCTCCGCGGGGGGTCGGAACTATGGCTACACCTTC. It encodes CASSSAGGRNYGYTF.

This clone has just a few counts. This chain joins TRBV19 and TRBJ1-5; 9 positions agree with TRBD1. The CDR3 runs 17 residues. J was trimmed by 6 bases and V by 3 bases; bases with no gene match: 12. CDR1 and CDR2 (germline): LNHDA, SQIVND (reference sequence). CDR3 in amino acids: CASSMWGTGTMSQPQHF. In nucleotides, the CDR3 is TGTGCCAGTAGTATGTGGGGGACAGGGACTATGAGTCAGCCCCAGCATTTT.

This CDR3 is CASSPYRVAGAYEQYF. The CDR3 nucleotides are TGTGCCAGCAGTCCTTACAGGGTAGCGGGAGCCTACGAGCAGTACTTC. The rearrangement joins TRBV7-8 to TRBJ2-7, with 9 nucleotides matching TRBD2. The CDR3 loop spans 16 amino acids. V dropped 6 bases and J dropped 2; count of bases not matched to a gene: 11. CDR1 is SGHVS, CDR2 FQNEAQ, per germline. Using reference TRBV7-8 and TRBJ2-7 for the parts outside the CDR3, the full variable domain is GAGVSQSPRYKVAKRGQDVALRCDPISGHVSLFWYQQALGQGPEFLTYFQNEAQLDKSGLPSDRFFAERPEGSVSTLKIQRTQQEDSAVYLCASSPYRVAGAYEQYFGPGTRLTVT.

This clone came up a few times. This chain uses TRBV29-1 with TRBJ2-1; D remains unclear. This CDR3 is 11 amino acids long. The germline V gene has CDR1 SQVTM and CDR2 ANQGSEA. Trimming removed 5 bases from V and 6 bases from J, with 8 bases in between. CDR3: CSVLEANEQFF. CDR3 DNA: TGCAGCGTTCTCGAGGCCAATGAGCAGTTCTTC.

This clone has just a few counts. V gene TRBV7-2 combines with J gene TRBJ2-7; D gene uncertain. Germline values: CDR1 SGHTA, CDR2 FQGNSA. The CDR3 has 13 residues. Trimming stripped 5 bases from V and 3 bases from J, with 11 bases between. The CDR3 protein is CASSPDGFYEQYV. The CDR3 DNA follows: TGTGCCAGCAGCCCGGACGGCTTCTACGAGCAGTACGTC.

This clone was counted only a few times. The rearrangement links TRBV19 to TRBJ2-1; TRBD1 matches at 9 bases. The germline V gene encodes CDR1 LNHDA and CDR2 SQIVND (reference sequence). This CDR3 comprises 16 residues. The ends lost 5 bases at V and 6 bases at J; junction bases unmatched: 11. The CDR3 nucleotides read TGTGCCAGTAGTCACCGGGGACAGGGTGATCGCAATGAGCAGTTCTTC. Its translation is CASSHRGQGDRNEQFF.

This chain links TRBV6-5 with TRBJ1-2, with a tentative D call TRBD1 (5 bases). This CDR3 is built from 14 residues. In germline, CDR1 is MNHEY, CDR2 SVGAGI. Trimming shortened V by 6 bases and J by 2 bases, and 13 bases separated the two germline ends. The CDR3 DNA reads TGTGCCAGCAGCGCGGGAGACAGAAACTATGGCTACACCTTC. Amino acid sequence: CASSAGDRNYGYTF.

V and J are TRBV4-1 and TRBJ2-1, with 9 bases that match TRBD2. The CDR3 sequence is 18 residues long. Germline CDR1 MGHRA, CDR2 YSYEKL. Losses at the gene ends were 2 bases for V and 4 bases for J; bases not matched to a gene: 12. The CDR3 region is CASSQIDMGLAQYNEQFF. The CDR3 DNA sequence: TGCGCCAGCAGCCAAATTGATATGGGACTAGCTCAATACAATGAGCAGTTCTTC.